These 5 T cell receptor beta chains share one sample of origin, sequenced in a study of blood T cells in healthy people across ages. PCR was performed a second time for about 6 to 11 cycles using a sample-barcoded 5' primer and a J-beta primer mix. TCRdb independently ran MiXCR on the 5' RACE reads; one entry per CDR3 protein. There are 950,000 to 1,200,000 distinct CDR3 sequences in the sample; roughly two fifths occur only once, and around 13% lies in the top ten. The sample was blood. The receptors come from a man between 18 and 35 years old in good health.

V gene TRBV4-3 combines with J gene TRBJ1-4, with TRBD1 matching 11 bases. With 4 bases clipped from V and 8 bases from J, the junction kept 6 bases outside the gene matches. The CDR3 consists of 15 residues. Germline V gives CDR1 LGHNA, CDR2 YSLEER. CDR3: CASSLGQGAHEKLFF. CDR3 in DNA: TGCGCCAGCAGCCTAGGACAGGGGGCGCACGAAAAACTGTTTTTT.

This clonotype occurred many times. The chain employs TRBV6-6 and TRBJ2-1; D not certain. Germline assignment: CDR1 MNHNY and CDR2 SVGAGI (reference sequence). The V end was cut by 4 bases, the J end by 0 bases, with 16 bases between. The CDR3 runs 17 residues. CDR3 nucleotides: TGTGCCAGCAGTTCCCCGACCCGAGATCGCTCCTACAATGAGCAGTTCTTC. It yields the protein CASSSPTRDRSYNEQFF.

The CDR3 spells CASSFLRGLNTEAFF. The CDR3 nucleotides read TGCGCCAGCAGCTTCCTTCGGGGATTGAACACTGAAGCTTTCTTT. The chain combines TRBV5-1 with TRBJ1-1; no firm D call. The germline V gene encodes CDR1 SGHRS and CDR2 YFSETQ. The V gene lost 2 bases and the J gene lost 0 bases, with 11 bases spanning the gap. The CDR3 is 15 amino acids.

The V call is TRBV5-1, the J call TRBJ2-1; 8 bases fit TRBD1. The J call may be in error: the DNA end matches TRBJ2-7 better. Germline V gene data show CDR1 as SGHRS and CDR2 as YFSETQ. This CDR3 is built from 16 residues. The CDR3 region has the DNA TGCGCCAGCAGCTTGGAAAGACAGGGGTCCTACAATGAGCAGTACTTC. Translation: CASSLERQGSYNEQYF.

This chain uses TRBV4-2 with TRBJ1-2; the D is unclear. V lost 0 bases and J 0 bases, leaving 8 bases between the germline ends. This CDR3 comprises 15 residues. Germline V gene sequence: CDR1 LGHNA, CDR2 YNFKEQ. The CDR3 DNA is TGTGCCAGCAGCCAAGAGAGGAATGCTAACTATGGCTACACCTTC. Translating it yields CASSQERNANYGYTF.